Presented here are 27 T cell receptor beta chains from one specimen sequenced in a study of early T cells in non-severe SARS-CoV-2 infection. TCRdb recomputed calls from the 5' RACE reads with MiXCR, one row per CDR3 protein. The repertoire holds around 80,000 distinct CDR3 sequences, less than 15% seen once, with around 6% in the top ten. Sequences were obtained from whole blood. Source of these receptors: an adult who was a healthcare worker with PCR-confirmed SARS-CoV-2 infection or an uninfected control (not recorded which).

V and J are TRBV5-1 and TRBJ1-1; D call uncertain. Trimming removed 0 bases from V and 3 bases from J, with 12 bases in between. Germline-derived CDR1 and CDR2 are SGHRS and YFSETQ. There are 15 residues in the CDR3. CDR3 amino acids: CASSLAHPGDTEAFF. The CDR3 coding sequence is TGCGCCAGCAGCTTGGCGCATCCCGGGGACACTGAAGCTTTCTTT. Using reference TRBV5-1 and TRBJ1-1 for the parts outside the CDR3, the full variable domain is KAGVTQTPRYLIKTRGQQVTLSCSPISGHRSVSWYQQTPGQGLQFLFEYFSETQRNKGNFPGRFSGRQFSNSRSEMNVSTLELGDSALYLCASSLAHPGDTEAFFGQGTRLTVV.

This clonotype has just a few counts. The rearrangement uses TRBV12-3 or TRBV12-4 and TRBJ2-7; D uncertain. Trimming cost V 4 bases and J 0 bases, with 10 bases left between them. The CDR3 runs to 14 residues. The DNA for the CDR3 is TGTGCCAGCAGTTCTCGTGTTACCTCCTACGAGCAGTACTTC. This translates into CASSSRVTSYEQYF.

This clonotype was seen a handful of times. The chain combines TRBV11-2 with TRBJ2-1, with D unresolved. CDR3 length: 11 amino acids. Trimming left V 1 base short and J 7 bases short, with 2 bases between. Germline V gene lookup returns CDR1 SGHAT and CDR2 FQNNGV. CDR3 in amino acids: CASSLANEQFF. The DNA of the CDR3 is TGTGCCAGCAGCTTAGCTAATGAGCAGTTCTTC.

The CDR3 bases are TGCAGCGTTGCTCGTTGGGGGGCGAGGACCTACGAGCAGTACTTC. This codes for CSVARWGARTYEQYF. The chain uses TRBV29-1 and TRBJ2-7, with D possibly called TRBD1 or TRBD2 (6 bases each). The germline gives CDR1 SQVTM, CDR2 ANQGSEA. This CDR3 is built from 15 residues. Trimming took 4 bases from V and 2 from J, leaving 18 bases between them.

The chain recombines TRBV20-1 with TRBJ1-1, with 8 bases matching TRBD1. This CDR3 comprises 12 residues. Germline assignment: CDR1 DFQATT and CDR2 SNEGSKA (reference sequence). The CDR3 DNA reads TGCAGATTCGAGCAGGGGGCGGGTGAAGCTTTCTTT. This translates into CRFEQGAGEAFF.

The table lists this clonotype with many counts. This chain uses TRBV7-3 with TRBJ1-6; 8 bases map to TRBD1. Germline CDR1 SGHTA, CDR2 FQGTGA. The CDR3 totals 16 residues. The J segment lost 10 bases and the V segment lost 0 bases, leaving 8 bases of the junction unmatched. The CDR3 region has the DNA TGTGCCAGCAGCTTAACATCGGGGACAGGTTCATCACCCCTCCACTTT. Its translation is CASSLTSGTGSSPLHF.

The rearrangement links TRBV5-6 to TRBJ2-7; D perhaps matches TRBD2 (5 bases). Per germline, CDR1 SGHDT and CDR2 YYEEEE. This CDR3 spans 14 amino acids. V gave up 2 bases and J gave up 6 bases, with 15 bases separating them. This chain's CDR3 is CASSLPGPAGEQYF. In DNA form, the CDR3 reads TGTGCCAGCAGCTTACCGGGCCCTGCGGGCGAGCAGTACTTC.

The chain recombines TRBV6-6 with TRBJ2-5; TRBD2 might be the D (5 bases). The CDR3 contains 13 residues. Germline-derived CDR1 and CDR2 are MNHNY and SVGAGI (reference sequence). V was trimmed by 5 bases and J by 0 bases, leaving 7 bases between them. DNA of the CDR3: TGTGCCAGCAGTACGGGGTACCAAGAGACCCAGTACTTC. Translating it yields CASSTGYQETQYF.

This chain uses TRBV11-1 with TRBJ1-1; no clear D. The CDR3 length is 15 residues. Trimming removed 1 base from V and 1 base from J, with 10 bases in between. The germline gives CDR1 SGHAT, CDR2 FQDESV (reference sequence). The CDR3 bases are TGTGCCAGCAGCTTAGGAATCACGGAGAACACTGAAGCTTTCTTT. It yields the protein CASSLGITENTEAFF.

In this sample, this clonotype turned up a few times. The rearrangement joins TRBV4-1 to TRBJ2-7, with TRBD1 matching over 7 bases. Trimming took 5 bases from V and 0 from J; bases not matched to a gene: 7. Germline CDR1 and CDR2: MGHRA and YSYEKL. This CDR3 contains 15 residues. This CDR3 reads CASSAPTGSSYEQYF. The DNA of the CDR3 is TGCGCCAGCAGCGCCCCGACAGGGAGCTCCTACGAGCAGTACTTC.

This clonotype was recorded at least ten times. The CDR3 nucleotides are TGTGCCAGCTCACCGTTCGGAAGGAACACTGAAGCTTTCTTT. It encodes CASSPFGRNTEAFF. The chain uses TRBV18 and TRBJ1-1; D is unresolved. The CDR3 has 14 amino acids. V shed 3 bases and J shed 1 base, with 9 bases lying between them. CDR1 KGHSH and CDR2 LQKENI come from the germline V gene. The full variable domain, with the rest looked up from reference TRBV18 and TRBJ1-1, is NAGVMQNPRHLVRRRGQEARLRCSPMKGHSHVYWYRQLPEEGLKFMVYLQKENIIDESGMPKERFSAEFPKEGPSILRIQQVVRGDSAAYFCASSPFGRNTEAFFGQGTRLTVV.

The chain uses TRBV11-2 and TRBJ1-1; unclear D gene. The CDR3 length is 15 residues. V lost 2 bases to trimming and J lost 4 bases, with 14 bases between them. Germline lookup yields CDR1 SGHAT and CDR2 FQNNGV. The CDR3 here is CASSLRLVKGTEAFF. The DNA of the CDR3 is TGTGCCAGCAGCTTACGACTGGTTAAGGGCACTGAAGCTTTCTTT.

The rearrangement uses TRBV11-2 and TRBJ1-4, with D uncertain. Deletions cut 3 bases from V and 6 bases from J, with 14 bases between. The CDR3 covers 15 residues. The germline CDR1 and CDR2 sequences are SGHAT and FQNNGV. CDR3 amino acids: CASSFSTTWHEKLFF. The CDR3 coding sequence is TGTGCCAGCAGCTTCTCCACCACTTGGCATGAAAAACTGTTTTTT.

For this clonotype: One end of the junction does not line up with germline, which may come from a read error. The genes are TRBV18 and TRBJ1-5, with a weak D call TRBD1 (6 bases). CDR1 is KGHSH, CDR2 LQKENI, per germline. CDR3 length equals 15 residues. This CDR3 is CASSPAPGGNQPQRF. For the CDR3, the DNA is TGTGCCAGCTCACCGGCCCCGGGGGGCAATCAGCCCCAGCGTTTT.

This clonotype showed up just a few times. The genes are TRBV5-1 and TRBJ1-2; D uncertain. Germline lookup yields CDR1 SGHRS and CDR2 YFSETQ. V gave up 2 bases and J gave up 4 bases, with 15 bases separating them. The CDR3 covers 15 residues. In nucleotides, the CDR3 is TGCGCCAGCAGCTTATCGACACGCGAGGTCTATGGCTACACCTTC. Protein: CASSLSTREVYGYTF.

The V call is TRBV28, the J call TRBJ1-1; no clear D gene. The CDR3 has 16 amino acids. V gave up 4 bases and J gave up 5 bases, with 20 bases separating them. Germline CDR1 MDHEN, CDR2 SYDVKM. Written as DNA, the CDR3 is TGTGCCAGCAGTTCACTTTTTGGTACCTTGGAGACTGAAGCTTTCTTT. Its translation is CASSSLFGTLETEAFF.

This clonotype has ten or more counts. The rearrangement joins TRBV6-1 to TRBJ2-1; D remains unclear. Looked up from germline, CDR1 is MNHNS and CDR2 is SASEGT. There are 13 residues in the CDR3. The ends were cut back, 2 bases at V and 16 bases at J, with 18 bases in the middle. The DNA of the CDR3 is TGTGCCAGCAGTGAATCGGTGATTATATCGGAATTCTTC. Encoded protein: CASSESVIISEFF.

The V call is TRBV7-6, the J call TRBJ2-7; TRBD1 agrees at 11 bases. Germline loops: CDR1 SGHVS, CDR2 FNYEAQ. The trim removed 2 bases at V and 6 bases at J, leaving 9 bases unmatched. The CDR3 runs to 16 residues. The CDR3 loop is CASSLSAGTGGTEQYF. The CDR3 DNA reads TGTGCCAGCAGCTTATCGGCCGGGACAGGGGGTACCGAGCAGTACTTC. The variable domain in full, completed from reference TRBV7-6 and TRBJ2-7, reads GAGVSQSPRYKVTKRGQDVALRCDPISGHVSLYWYRQALGQGPEFLTYFNYEAQQDKSGLPNDRFSAERPEGSISTLTIQRTEQRDSAMYRCASSLSAGTGGTEQYFGPGTRLTVT.

This clonotype has more than one count but fewer than ten. The chain has TRBV7-9 and TRBJ1-1; maybe TRBD1 (5 bases). V was clipped by 1 base and J by 6 bases, with 9 bases between them. This CDR3 has 13 residues. Germline loops: CDR1 SEHNR, CDR2 FQNEAQ (reference sequence). The CDR3 sequence: CASSLVGLSEAFF. In nucleotides, the CDR3 is TGTGCCAGCAGCTTAGTGGGGCTCTCTGAAGCTTTCTTT.

The chain recombines TRBV7-9 with TRBJ2-6; a possible D gene is TRBD1 (6 bases). The CDR3 spans 20 residues. The germline V gene has CDR1 SEHNR and CDR2 FQNEAQ (reference sequence). V lost 4 bases and J lost 1, with 23 bases in between. The CDR3 bases are TGTGCCAGCAGCTATACTTTACAGGGCTGGACACCGTCTGGGGCCAACGTCCTGACTTTC. As protein: CASSYTLQGWTPSGANVLTF.

This clonotype was recorded a few times. The chain has TRBV19 and TRBJ2-4; either TRBD1 or TRBD2 may supply D (5 bases each). In germline, CDR1 is LNHDA, CDR2 SQIVND (reference sequence). The CDR3 covers 16 residues. The germline V and J ends were trimmed by 3 bases and 4 bases, with 16 bases remaining between them. The CDR3 region is CASSITGTGIKNIQYF. DNA for the CDR3: TGTGCCAGTAGTATCACCGGGACGGGAATTAAAAACATTCAGTACTTC.

This clonotype occurred many times. The chain combines TRBV7-2 with TRBJ1-2, with 9 nucleotides matching TRBD1. Germline V gene lookup returns CDR1 SGHTA and CDR2 FQGNSA. The V and J ends lost 1 base and 5 bases, in that order; junction bases with no gene match: 5. CDR3 length equals 15 residues. CDR3 sequence (DNA): TGTGCCAGCAGCTTAGTGGGGACAGGGACATATGGCTACACCTTC. Its translation is CASSLVGTGTYGYTF.

This clonotype was observed a handful of times. The gene calls are TRBV5-4 and TRBJ2-7; D is unresolved. Germline V gives CDR1 SGHNT, CDR2 YYREEE (reference sequence). This CDR3 contains 13 residues. Trimming cost V 1 base and J 5 bases, with 10 bases left between them. CDR3 nucleotide sequence: TGTGCCAGCAGCTTGAAGCAGGTTGACGAGCAGTACTTC. The encoded protein is CASSLKQVDEQYF. The full variable domain, with the rest looked up from reference TRBV5-4 and TRBJ2-7, is ETGVTQSPTHLIKTRGQQVTLRCSSQSGHNTVSWYQQALGQGPQFIFQYYREEENGRGNFPPRFSGLQFPNYSSELNVNALELDDSALYLCASSLKQVDEQYFGPGTRLTVT.

V usage is TRBV20-1 and J usage is TRBJ2-3; D is ambiguous. CDR3 size: 12 residues. V lost 5 bases, J lost 3 bases, and 9 bases lay in between. Germline values: CDR1 DFQATT, CDR2 SNEGSKA (reference sequence). The CDR3 reads CSALRKTDTQYF. The CDR3 coding sequence is TGCAGTGCTTTGCGAAAGACAGATACGCAGTATTTT.

This clonotype appeared a few times. The chain couples TRBV9 to TRBJ2-1, with 11 bases matching TRBD2. Germline CDR1 reads SGDLS; CDR2 reads YYNGEE. V shed 0 bases and J 10 bases; nucleotides not matched to a gene: 6. The CDR3 runs 15 residues. In nucleotides, the CDR3 is TGTGCCAGCAGCGTAGGATTAGCGGGAGGGAACGAGCAGTTCTTC. This encodes CASSVGLAGGNEQFF. Together with reference TRBV9 and TRBJ2-1, the CDR3 gives the full variable domain: DSGVTQTPKHLITATGQRVTLRCSPRSGDLSVYWYQQSLDQGLQFLIQYYNGEERAKGNILERFSAQQFPDLHSELNLSSLELGDSALYFCASSVGLAGGNEQFFGPGTRLTVL.

This clonotype was counted once. A junction end diverges from the germline sequence, so it may reflect a read error. The chain is built from TRBV2 and TRBJ2-1, with a tentative D call TRBD2 (5 bases). The V gene's germline CDR1 is SNHLY and CDR2 FYNNEI. The CDR3 runs 14 residues. The CDR3 DNA reads TGTGCCAGCAGTGAAGTCCTCAAGCGGAATGCGCAGTTCTTC. Translating gives CASSEVLKRNAQFF.

This clonotype was observed at least ten times. The rearrangement uses TRBV7-2 and TRBJ2-3; 8 positions match TRBD2. Trimming removed 7 bases from V and 4 bases from J; junction bases left unmatched: 10. Germline CDR1 and CDR2: SGHTA and FQGNSA. The CDR3 is 15 amino acids. Here the CDR3 reads CASNLFGTRADTQYF. The CDR3 nucleotides read TGTGCCAGCAACCTCTTCGGGACTAGAGCAGATACGCAGTATTTT.